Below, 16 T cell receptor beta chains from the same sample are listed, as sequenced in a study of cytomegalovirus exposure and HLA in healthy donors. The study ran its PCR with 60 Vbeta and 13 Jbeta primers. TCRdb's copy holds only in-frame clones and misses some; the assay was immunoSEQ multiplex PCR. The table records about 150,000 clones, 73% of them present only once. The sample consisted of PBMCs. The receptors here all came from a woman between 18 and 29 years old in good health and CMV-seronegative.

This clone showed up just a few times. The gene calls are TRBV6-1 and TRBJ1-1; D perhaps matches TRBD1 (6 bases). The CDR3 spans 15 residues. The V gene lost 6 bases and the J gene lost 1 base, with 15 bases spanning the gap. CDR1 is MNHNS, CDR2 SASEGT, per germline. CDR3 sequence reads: CASRAGQLANTEAFF. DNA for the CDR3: TGTGCCAGCAGGGCCGGACAGCTAGCGAACACTGAAGCTTTCTTT.

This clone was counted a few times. The CDR3 loop is CASSPTTGVNTEAFF. The DNA for the CDR3 is TGCGCCAGCAGCCCTACTACAGGAGTGAACACTGAAGCTTTCTTT. This chain joins TRBV5-1 and TRBJ1-1; D might be TRBD1 (5 bases). CDR1 and CDR2 (germline): SGHRS, YFSETQ. The CDR3 has 15 amino acids. The V gene lost 4 bases and the J gene lost 0 bases, with 13 bases spanning the gap.

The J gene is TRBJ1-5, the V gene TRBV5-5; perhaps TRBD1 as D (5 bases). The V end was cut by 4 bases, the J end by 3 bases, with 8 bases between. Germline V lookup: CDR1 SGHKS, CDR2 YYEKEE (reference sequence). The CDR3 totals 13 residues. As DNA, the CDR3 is TGTGCCAGCAGCCCGGGGGACAATCAGCCCCAGCATTTT. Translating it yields CASSPGDNQPQHF.

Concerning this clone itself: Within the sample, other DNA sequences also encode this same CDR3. The CDR3 DNA reads TGTGCCAGCAGTTTCGTCCGGGGGTCGCCGTACAATGAGCAGTTCTTC. Protein: CASSFVRGSPYNEQFF. V is TRBV27 and J is TRBJ2-1, with a weak D call TRBD2 (6 bases). V gave up 3 bases and J gave up 4 bases, with 16 bases separating them. From germline, CDR1 is MNHEY and CDR2 SMNVEV (reference sequence). The CDR3 loop spans 16 amino acids.

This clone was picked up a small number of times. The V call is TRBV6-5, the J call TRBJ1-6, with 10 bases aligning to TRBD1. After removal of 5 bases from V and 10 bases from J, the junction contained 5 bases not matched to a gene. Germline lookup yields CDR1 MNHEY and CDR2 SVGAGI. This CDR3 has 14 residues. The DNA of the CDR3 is TGTGCCAGCAGTGCGACAGGGGGCGACTCACCCCTCCACTTT. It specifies CASSATGGDSPLHF.

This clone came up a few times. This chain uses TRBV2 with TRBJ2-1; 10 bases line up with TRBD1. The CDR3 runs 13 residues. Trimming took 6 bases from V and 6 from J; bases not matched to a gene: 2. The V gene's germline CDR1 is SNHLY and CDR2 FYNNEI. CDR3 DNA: TGTGCCAGCAGGTGGACAGGGGGCAATGAGCAGTTCTTC. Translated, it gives CASRWTGGNEQFF.

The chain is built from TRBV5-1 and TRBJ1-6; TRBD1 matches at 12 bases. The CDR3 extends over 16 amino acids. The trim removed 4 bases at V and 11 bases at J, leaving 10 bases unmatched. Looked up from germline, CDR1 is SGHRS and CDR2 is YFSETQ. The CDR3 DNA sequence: TGCGCCAGCAGCAGGGGACAGGGGGCGCGTGGGGCACCCCTCCACTTT. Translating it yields CASSRGQGARGAPLHF.

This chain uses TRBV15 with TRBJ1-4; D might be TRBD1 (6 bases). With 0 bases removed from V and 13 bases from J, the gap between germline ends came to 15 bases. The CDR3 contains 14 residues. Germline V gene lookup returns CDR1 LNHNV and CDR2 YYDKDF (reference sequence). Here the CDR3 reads CATSRDRGGIGLFF. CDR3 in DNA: TGTGCCACCAGCAGAGATAGGGGGGGGATTGGACTGTTTTTT.

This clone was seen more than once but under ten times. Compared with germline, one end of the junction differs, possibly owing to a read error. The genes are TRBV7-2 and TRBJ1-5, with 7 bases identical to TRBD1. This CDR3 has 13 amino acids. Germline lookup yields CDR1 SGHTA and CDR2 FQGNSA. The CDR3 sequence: CASSSYLSTGKDF. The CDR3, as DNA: TGTGCCAGCAGCTCCTACCTTTCGACAGGGAAGGATTTT. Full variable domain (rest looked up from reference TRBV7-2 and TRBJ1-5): GAGVSQSPSNKVTEKGKDVELRCDPISGHTALYWYRQSLGQGLEFLIYFQGNSAPDKSGLPSDRFSAERTGGSVSTLTIQRTQQEDSAVYLCASSSYLSTGKDFGDGTRLSIL.

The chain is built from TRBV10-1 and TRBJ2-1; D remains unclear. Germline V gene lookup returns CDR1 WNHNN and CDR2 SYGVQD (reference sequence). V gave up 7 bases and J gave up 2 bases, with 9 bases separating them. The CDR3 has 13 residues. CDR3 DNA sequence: TGCGCCAGCAAGCCGCGGACCTACAATGAGCAGTTCTTC. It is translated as CASKPRTYNEQFF.

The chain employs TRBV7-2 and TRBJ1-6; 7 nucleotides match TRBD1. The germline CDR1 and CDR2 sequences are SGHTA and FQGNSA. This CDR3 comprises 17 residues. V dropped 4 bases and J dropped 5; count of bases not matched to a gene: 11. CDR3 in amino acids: CASSSPSGTANNSPLHF. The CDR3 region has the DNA TGTGCCAGCAGCTCCCCGTCCGGGACAGCCAATAATTCACCCCTCCACTTT.

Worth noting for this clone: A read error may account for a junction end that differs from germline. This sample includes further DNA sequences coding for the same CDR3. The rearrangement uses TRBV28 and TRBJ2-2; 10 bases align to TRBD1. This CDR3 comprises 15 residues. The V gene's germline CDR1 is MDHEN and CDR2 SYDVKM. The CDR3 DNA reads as TGTGCCAGCAGCCGGACAGGGGGAGACACCGGGGAGCTGTTTTTC. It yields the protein CASSRTGGDTGELFF.

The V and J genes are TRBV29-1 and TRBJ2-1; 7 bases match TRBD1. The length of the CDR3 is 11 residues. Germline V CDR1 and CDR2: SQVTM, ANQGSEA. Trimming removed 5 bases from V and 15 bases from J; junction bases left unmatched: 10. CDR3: CSVIPTDRLFF. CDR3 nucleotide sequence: TGCAGCGTTATTCCGACGGACAGGTTGTTCTTC.

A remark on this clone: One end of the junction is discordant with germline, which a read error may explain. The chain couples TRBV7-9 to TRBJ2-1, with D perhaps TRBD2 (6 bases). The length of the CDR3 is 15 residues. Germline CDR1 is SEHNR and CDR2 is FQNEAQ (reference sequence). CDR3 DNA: TGTGCCAGCAGCTTAGCCGGGGGTTCCTACAGTGAGCAGTTCTTC. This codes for CASSLAGGSYSEQFF.

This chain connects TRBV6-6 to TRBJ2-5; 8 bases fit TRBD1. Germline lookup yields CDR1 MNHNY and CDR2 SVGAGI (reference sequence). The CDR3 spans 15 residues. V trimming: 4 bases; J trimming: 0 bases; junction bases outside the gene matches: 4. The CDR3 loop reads CASSFNRGNQETQYF. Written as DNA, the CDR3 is TGTGCCAGCAGTTTTAACAGGGGGAACCAAGAGACCCAGTACTTC.

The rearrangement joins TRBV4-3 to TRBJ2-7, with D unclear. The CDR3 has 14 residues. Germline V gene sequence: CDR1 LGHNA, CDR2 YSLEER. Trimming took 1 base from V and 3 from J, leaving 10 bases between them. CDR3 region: CASSQVFGNYEQYV. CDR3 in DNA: TGCGCCAGCAGCCAAGTTTTCGGAAACTACGAGCAGTACGTC.